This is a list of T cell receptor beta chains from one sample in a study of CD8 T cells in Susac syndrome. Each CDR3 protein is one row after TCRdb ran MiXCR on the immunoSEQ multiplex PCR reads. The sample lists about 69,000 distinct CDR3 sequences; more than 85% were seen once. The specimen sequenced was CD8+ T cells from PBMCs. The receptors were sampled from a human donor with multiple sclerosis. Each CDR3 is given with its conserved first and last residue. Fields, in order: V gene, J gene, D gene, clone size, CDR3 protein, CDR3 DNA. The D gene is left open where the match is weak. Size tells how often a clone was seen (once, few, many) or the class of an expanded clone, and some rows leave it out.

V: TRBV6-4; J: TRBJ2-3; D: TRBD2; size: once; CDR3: CASSMTSGGADTQYF; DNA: TGTGCCAGCAGCATGACTAGCGGGGGGGCAGATACGCAGTATTTT
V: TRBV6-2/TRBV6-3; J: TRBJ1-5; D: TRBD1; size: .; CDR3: CASRRTGTGLIHSNQPQHF; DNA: TGTGCCAGCAGAAGGACCGGGACAGGGCTGATACATAGCAATCAGCCCCAGCATTTT
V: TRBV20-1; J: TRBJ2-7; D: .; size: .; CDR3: CSAIAVYEQYF; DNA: TGCAGTGCTATTGCTGTATACGAGCAGTACTTC
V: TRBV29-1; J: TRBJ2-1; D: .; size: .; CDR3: CSVEVYYNEQFF; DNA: TGCAGCGTTGAGGTCTATTACAATGAGCAGTTCTTC
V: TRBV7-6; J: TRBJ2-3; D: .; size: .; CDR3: CASSTTITDTQYF; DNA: TGTGCCAGCAGCACGACGATCACAGATACGCAGTATTTT
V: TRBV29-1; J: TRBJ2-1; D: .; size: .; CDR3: CSVKGNNEQFF; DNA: TGCAGCGTAAAGGGGAACAATGAGCAGTTCTTC
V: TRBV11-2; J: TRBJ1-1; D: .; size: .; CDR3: CASSGRRSEAFF; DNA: TGTGCCAGCAGCGGGCGCAGGTCTGAAGCTTTCTTT
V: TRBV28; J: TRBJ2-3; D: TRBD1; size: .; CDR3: CASSFGRGLVDTQYF; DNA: TGTGCCAGCAGTTTTGGCAGGGGGCTTGTAGATACGCAGTATTTT
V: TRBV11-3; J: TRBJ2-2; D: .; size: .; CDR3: CASSPGVGNTGELFF; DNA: TGTGCCAGCAGCCCAGGAGTGGGGAACACCGGGGAGCTGTTTTTT
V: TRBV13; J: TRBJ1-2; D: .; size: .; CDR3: CASSLATGMDGYTF; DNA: TGTGCCAGCAGCTTAGCGACGGGGATGGATGGCTACACCTTC
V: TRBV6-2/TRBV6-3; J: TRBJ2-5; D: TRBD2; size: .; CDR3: CASSHFLAGFRPKETQYF; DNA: TGTGCCAGCAGTCACTTTCTAGCGGGTTTCAGGCCCAAAGAGACCCAGTACTTC
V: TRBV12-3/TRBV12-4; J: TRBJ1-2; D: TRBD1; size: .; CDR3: CASSFHPGQASLGGYTF; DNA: TGTGCCAGCAGTTTTCATCCGGGACAGGCTTCACTAGGAGGCTACACCTTC
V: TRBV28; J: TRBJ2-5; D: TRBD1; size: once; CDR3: CASSPPHGTGQQETQYF; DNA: TGTGCCAGCAGTCCACCCCACGGGACGGGACAGCAAGAGACCCAGTACTTC
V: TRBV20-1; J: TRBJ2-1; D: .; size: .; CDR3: CSARTGTYNEQFF; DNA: TGCAGTGCTAGAACGGGGACTTACAATGAGCAGTTCTTC
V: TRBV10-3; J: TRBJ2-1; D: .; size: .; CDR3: CAISESGVGNEQFF; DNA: TGTGCCATCAGTGAGTCGGGGGTCGGGAATGAGCAGTTCTTC
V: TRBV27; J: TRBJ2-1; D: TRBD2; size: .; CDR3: CASSPSPGGANEQFF; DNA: TGTGCCAGCAGTCCTTCTCCCGGGGGGGCTAATGAGCAGTTCTTC
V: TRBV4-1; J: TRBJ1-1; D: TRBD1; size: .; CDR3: CASSQLQGAPPNTEAFF; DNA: TGCGCCAGCAGCCAACTGCAGGGGGCCCCTCCGAACACTGAAGCTTTCTTT
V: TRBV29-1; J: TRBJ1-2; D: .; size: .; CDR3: CSVEGFGHLYGYTF; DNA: TGCAGCGTTGAAGGCTTTGGACACCTCTATGGCTACACCTTC
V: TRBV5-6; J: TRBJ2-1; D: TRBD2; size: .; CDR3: CASSFRVGLAPNEQFF; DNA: TGTGCCAGCAGCTTCAGGGTCGGACTAGCGCCTAATGAGCAGTTCTTC
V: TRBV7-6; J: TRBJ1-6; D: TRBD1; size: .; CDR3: CASSEGQTSPLHF; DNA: TGTGCCAGCAGCGAGGGACAGACTTCACCCCTCCACTTT
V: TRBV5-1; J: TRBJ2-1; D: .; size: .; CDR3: CASSLVGTNEQFF; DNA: TGCGCCAGCAGCTTGGTGGGCACCAATGAGCAGTTCTTC
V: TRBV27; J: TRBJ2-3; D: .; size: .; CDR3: CASSLGLAASTDTQYF; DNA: TGTGCCAGCAGTTTAGGGCTAGCTGCTAGCACAGATACGCAGTATTTT
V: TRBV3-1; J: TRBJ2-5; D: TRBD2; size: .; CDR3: CASSTRTRLEGTQYF; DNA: TGTGCCAGCAGCACCCGGACTAGATTGGAAGGGACCCAGTACTTC
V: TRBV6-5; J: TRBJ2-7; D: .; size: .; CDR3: CASSKGVHEQYF; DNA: TGTGCCAGCTCCAAAGGGGTCCACGAGCAGTACTTC
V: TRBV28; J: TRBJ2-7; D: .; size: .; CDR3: CASSFQPRGSYEQYF; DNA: TGTGCCAGCAGTTTCCAACCGCGGGGATCCTACGAGCAGTACTTC
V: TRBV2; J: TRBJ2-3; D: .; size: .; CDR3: CASSVGGTDTQYF; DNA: TGTGCCAGCAGTGTAGGGGGCACAGATACGCAGTATTTT
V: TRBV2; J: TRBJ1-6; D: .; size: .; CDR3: CASSGDGGPSPLHF; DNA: TGTGCCAGCAGTGGGGACGGAGGACCTTCACCCCTCCACTTT
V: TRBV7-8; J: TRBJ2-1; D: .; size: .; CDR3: CASSLATAALGGQFF; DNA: TGTGCCAGCAGCTTAGCGACGGCCGCCCTCGGAGGGCAGTTCTTC
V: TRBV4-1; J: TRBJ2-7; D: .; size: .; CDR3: CASSQAPSSYEQYF; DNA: TGCGCCAGCAGCCAAGCACCGTCCTCTTACGAGCAGTACTTC
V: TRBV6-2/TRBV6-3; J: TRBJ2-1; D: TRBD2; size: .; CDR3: CASSYGTSGQNEQFF; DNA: TGTGCCAGCAGTTATGGGACTAGCGGACAAAATGAGCAGTTCTTC
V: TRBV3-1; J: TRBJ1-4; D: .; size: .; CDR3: CASSQDIGGEDEKLFF; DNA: TGTGCCAGCAGCCAAGATATCGGGGGAGAGGATGAAAAACTGTTTTTT
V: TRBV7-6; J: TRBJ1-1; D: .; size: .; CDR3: CASSPVEGRNTEAFF; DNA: TGTGCCAGCAGCCCCGTTGAGGGGCGGAACACTGAAGCTTTCTTT
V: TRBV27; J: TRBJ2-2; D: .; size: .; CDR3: CASSSLGSNTGELFF; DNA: TGTGCCAGCAGTTCCCTCGGCAGTAACACCGGGGAGCTGTTTTTT
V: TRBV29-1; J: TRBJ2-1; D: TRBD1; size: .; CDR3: CSDGGTGDNEQFF; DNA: TGCAGCGATGGGGGGACAGGGGACAATGAGCAGTTCTTC
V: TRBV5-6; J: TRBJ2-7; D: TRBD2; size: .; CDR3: CASSFLGAGRDEQYF; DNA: TGTGCCAGCAGCTTCCTAGGGGCAGGGAGGGACGAGCAGTACTTC
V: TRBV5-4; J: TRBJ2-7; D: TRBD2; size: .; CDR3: CASSAWTSSDYEQYF; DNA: TGTGCCAGCAGCGCGTGGACTAGCTCAGACTACGAGCAGTACTTC
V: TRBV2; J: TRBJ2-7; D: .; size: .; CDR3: CASSDGSPYEQYF; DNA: TGTGCCAGCAGTGACGGCAGCCCCTACGAGCAGTACTTC
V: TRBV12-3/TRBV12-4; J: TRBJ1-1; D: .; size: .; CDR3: CASSLGAGSDTEAFF; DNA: TGTGCCAGCAGTTTAGGGGCAGGTAGCGACACTGAAGCTTTCTTT
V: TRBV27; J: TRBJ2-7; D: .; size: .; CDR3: CASSLSAGLYYEQYF; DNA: TGTGCCAGCAGTTTATCGGCAGGCCTCTACTACGAGCAGTACTTC
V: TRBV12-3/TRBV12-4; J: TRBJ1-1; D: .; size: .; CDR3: CASSPLGRTEAFF; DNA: TGTGCCAGCAGTCCCCTGGGGCGGACTGAAGCTTTCTTT
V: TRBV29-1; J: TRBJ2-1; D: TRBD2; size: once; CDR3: CSVGLAGGEQFF; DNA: TGCAGCGTGGGACTAGCGGGGGGTGAGCAGTTCTTC
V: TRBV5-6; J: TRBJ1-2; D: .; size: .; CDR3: CASSYDSLGPANYGYTF; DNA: TGTGCCAGCAGCTATGACAGTCTTGGGCCTGCTAACTATGGCTACACCTTC
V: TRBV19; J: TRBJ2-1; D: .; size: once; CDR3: CASSSRWTDSYNEQFF; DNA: TGTGCCAGTAGTAGCCGGTGGACAGACTCCTACAATGAGCAGTTCTTC
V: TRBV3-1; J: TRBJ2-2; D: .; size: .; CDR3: CASSITGDTGELFF; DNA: TGTGCCAGCTCGATCACAGGCGACACCGGGGAGCTGTTTTTT